A selection of T cell receptor beta chains follows, all from one sample in a study of blood T cell repertoires in COVID-19. The assay was immunoSEQ multiplex PCR, and TCRdb's table has in-frame clones only and misses some. Of 100,000 to 150,000 clones detected, 80% to 85% appear once; the ten largest clones hold 3.8%. Sample: peripheral blood. These receptors were obtained from a woman between 50 and 59 years old with acute or convalescent COVID-19. The CDR3 runs from the conserved cysteine through the conserved F or W. Each record gives: clone size, D gene, J gene, V gene, CDR3 length, CDR3 protein, CDR3 DNA. The D gene is left open where the match is weak. Clone size is not always given. Where it is, it says once, few, many or a class for expanded clones.

clone size: .; D gene: .; J gene: TRBJ1-1; V gene: TRBV7-3; CDR3 length: 13; CDR3 protein: CASSEEENTEAFF; CDR3 DNA: TGTGCCAGCAGCGAAGAGGAGAACACTGAAGCTTTCTTT
clone size: .; D gene: TRBD2; J gene: TRBJ2-7; V gene: TRBV28; CDR3 length: 16; CDR3 protein: CASSPELTSGSYEQYF; CDR3 DNA: TGTGCCAGCAGTCCGGAATTGACTAGCGGATCCTACGAGCAGTACTTC
clone size: .; D gene: .; J gene: TRBJ1-1; V gene: TRBV7-2; CDR3 length: 13; CDR3 protein: CASTSTPRRKAFF; CDR3 DNA: TGTGCCAGCACCTCAACCCCGAGGAGAAAAGCTTTCTTT
clone size: .; D gene: TRBD2; J gene: TRBJ2-3; V gene: TRBV5-1; CDR3 length: 15; CDR3 protein: CASSLALAGADTQYF; CDR3 DNA: TGCGCCAGCAGCTTGGCTCTAGCGGGAGCAGATACGCAGTATTTT
clone size: .; D gene: TRBD2; J gene: TRBJ2-7; V gene: TRBV3-1/TRBV3-2; CDR3 length: 17; CDR3 protein: CASSQAGLAEGVIEQYF; CDR3 DNA: TGTGCCAGCAGCCAAGCGGGACTAGCGGAGGGGGTCATAGAGCAGTACTTC
clone size: once; D gene: TRBD2; J gene: TRBJ2-7; V gene: TRBV19; CDR3 length: 16; CDR3 protein: CASSPRVAGEIYEQYF; CDR3 DNA: TGTGCCAGTAGCCCCAGGGTGGCGGGAGAGATCTACGAGCAGTACTTC
clone size: .; D gene: .; J gene: TRBJ1-3; V gene: TRBV5-6; CDR3 length: 15; CDR3 protein: CASSSPDTSGNTIYF; CDR3 DNA: TGTGCCAGCAGCTCGCCCGACACGTCTGGAAACACCATATATTTT
clone size: .; D gene: TRBD2; J gene: TRBJ2-1; V gene: TRBV6-5; CDR3 length: 15; CDR3 protein: CASSLSGGGSGEQFF; CDR3 DNA: TGTGCCAGCAGCCTTAGCGGGGGGGGCTCGGGTGAGCAGTTCTTC
clone size: once; D gene: .; J gene: TRBJ1-4; V gene: TRBV5-1; CDR3 length: 15; CDR3 protein: CASSLAGSREEKLFF; CDR3 DNA: TGCGCCAGCAGCTTGGCCGGGAGTAGGGAAGAAAAACTGTTTTTT
clone size: .; D gene: .; J gene: TRBJ1-5; V gene: TRBV11-2; CDR3 length: 13; CDR3 protein: CASSSTTGSPQHF; CDR3 DNA: TGTGCCAGCAGCTCTACTACAGGGTCGCCCCAGCATTTT
clone size: .; D gene: TRBD2; J gene: TRBJ2-5; V gene: TRBV19; CDR3 length: 14; CDR3 protein: CASSPTTSGETQYF; CDR3 DNA: TGTGCCAGTAGTCCGACGACTAGCGGGGAGACCCAGTACTTC
clone size: .; D gene: .; J gene: TRBJ2-7; V gene: TRBV10-3; CDR3 length: 11; CDR3 protein: CAIGSSYEQYF; CDR3 DNA: TGTGCCATTGGGAGCTCCTACGAGCAGTACTTC
clone size: .; D gene: .; J gene: TRBJ2-5; V gene: TRBV5-1; CDR3 length: 13; CDR3 protein: CASSPETTGDQYF; CDR3 DNA: TGCGCCAGCAGCCCAGAGACGACCGGAGACCAGTACTTC
clone size: .; D gene: .; J gene: TRBJ2-2; V gene: TRBV6-6; CDR3 length: 15; CDR3 protein: CASRFPGPATGELFF; CDR3 DNA: TGTGCCAGCAGGTTCCCGGGTCCAGCCACCGGGGAGCTGTTTTTT
clone size: .; D gene: TRBD2; J gene: TRBJ2-1; V gene: TRBV20-1; CDR3 length: 14; CDR3 protein: CSASKLAGDNEQFF; CDR3 DNA: TGCAGTGCTAGTAAACTAGCGGGAGACAATGAGCAGTTCTTC
clone size: .; D gene: .; J gene: TRBJ1-1; V gene: TRBV11-2; CDR3 length: 11; CDR3 protein: CASSSGTEAFF; CDR3 DNA: TGTGCCAGCAGCTCAGGCACTGAAGCTTTCTTT
clone size: .; D gene: TRBD1; J gene: TRBJ1-1; V gene: TRBV18; CDR3 length: 18; CDR3 protein: CASSPPGTGGARNTEAFF; CDR3 DNA: TGTGCCAGCTCACCACCGGGGACAGGGGGCGCGAGAAACACTGAAGCTTTCTTT
clone size: few; D gene: .; J gene: TRBJ2-1; V gene: TRBV10-1; CDR3 length: 16; CDR3 protein: CASSDRPDTSYNEQFF; CDR3 DNA: TGCGCCAGCAGTGACAGACCCGACACCTCCTACAATGAGCAGTTCTTC
clone size: .; D gene: .; J gene: TRBJ1-2; V gene: TRBV20-1; CDR3 length: 11; CDR3 protein: CSASPFYGYTF; CDR3 DNA: TGCAGTGCTAGCCCCTTCTATGGCTACACCTTC
clone size: .; D gene: .; J gene: TRBJ2-1; V gene: TRBV7-2; CDR3 length: 14; CDR3 protein: CASSLDSSYNEQFF; CDR3 DNA: TGTGCCAGCAGCTTAGACTCCTCCTACAATGAGCAGTTCTTC
clone size: .; D gene: TRBD1; J gene: TRBJ2-7; V gene: TRBV5-1; CDR3 length: 15; CDR3 protein: CASSTTGTGGYEQYF; CDR3 DNA: TGCGCCAGCAGCACGACCGGGACAGGGGGCTACGAGCAGTACTTC
clone size: .; D gene: .; J gene: TRBJ1-6; V gene: TRBV27; CDR3 length: 15; CDR3 protein: CASSLGTAGDSPLHF; CDR3 DNA: TGTGCCAGCAGTTTAGGCACCGCTGGTGATTCACCCCTCCACTTT
clone size: .; D gene: .; J gene: TRBJ1-1; V gene: TRBV10-3; CDR3 length: 16; CDR3 protein: CAISESMGGSNTEAFF; CDR3 DNA: TGTGCCATCAGTGAGTCGATGGGAGGGTCGAACACTGAAGCTTTCTTT
clone size: few; D gene: TRBD1; J gene: TRBJ1-5; V gene: TRBV28; CDR3 length: 19; CDR3 protein: CASSLTGSLAQGPNQPQHF; CDR3 DNA: TGTGCCAGCAGTTTAACCGGATCCTTGGCACAGGGGCCTAATCAGCCCCAGCATTTT
clone size: .; D gene: TRBD2; J gene: TRBJ2-1; V gene: TRBV29-1; CDR3 length: 18; CDR3 protein: CSVEGGTSGGQYYNEQFF; CDR3 DNA: TGCAGCGTTGAAGGAGGGACTAGCGGGGGGCAGTATTACAATGAGCAGTTCTTC
clone size: .; D gene: TRBD1; J gene: TRBJ2-5; V gene: TRBV11-2; CDR3 length: 16; CDR3 protein: CASSKRTGVELRTQYF; CDR3 DNA: TGTGCCAGCAGCAAAAGGACAGGGGTAGAGTTAAGAACCCAGTACTTC
clone size: .; D gene: TRBD1; J gene: TRBJ2-2; V gene: TRBV5-1; CDR3 length: 16; CDR3 protein: CASSFTGQANTGELFF; CDR3 DNA: TGCGCCAGCAGCTTTACGGGACAGGCGAACACCGGGGAGCTGTTTTTT
clone size: .; D gene: TRBD2; J gene: TRBJ2-3; V gene: TRBV11-2; CDR3 length: 16; CDR3 protein: CASSLDHSGGALPQYF; CDR3 DNA: TGTGCCAGCAGCTTAGATCATAGCGGGGGGGCCCTTCCGCAGTATTTT
clone size: .; D gene: TRBD2; J gene: TRBJ2-1; V gene: TRBV27; CDR3 length: 12; CDR3 protein: CASGGSGNEQFF; CDR3 DNA: TGTGCCAGCGGGGGTAGCGGGAATGAGCAGTTCTTC
clone size: .; D gene: TRBD1; J gene: TRBJ1-4; V gene: TRBV3-1/TRBV3-2; CDR3 length: 14; CDR3 protein: CASSLTGGGEKLFF; CDR3 DNA: TGTGCCAGCAGTCTGACAGGGGGCGGTGAAAAACTGTTTTTT
clone size: few; D gene: .; J gene: TRBJ1-4; V gene: TRBV2; CDR3 length: 10; CDR3 protein: CASGGGKLFF; CDR3 DNA: TGTGCCAGCGGGGGGGGAAAACTGTTTTTT
clone size: .; D gene: TRBD2; J gene: TRBJ2-1; V gene: TRBV2; CDR3 length: 17; CDR3 protein: CASSARLAGVSYNEQFF; CDR3 DNA: TGTGCCAGCAGTGCGAGACTAGCGGGAGTCTCCTACAATGAGCAGTTCTTC
clone size: .; D gene: .; J gene: TRBJ2-7; V gene: TRBV27; CDR3 length: 16; CDR3 protein: CASSLSPPPQGYEQYF; CDR3 DNA: TGTGCCAGCAGTTTAAGCCCACCCCCCCAGGGCTACGAGCAGTACTTC
clone size: few; D gene: TRBD2; J gene: TRBJ2-1; V gene: TRBV7-9; CDR3 length: 16; CDR3 protein: CASSPTLAGLYNEQFF; CDR3 DNA: TGTGCCAGCAGCCCCACGCTAGCGGGTCTTTACAATGAGCAGTTCTTC
clone size: .; D gene: TRBD1; J gene: TRBJ2-7; V gene: TRBV7-8; CDR3 length: 13; CDR3 protein: CASSGDRIYEQYF; CDR3 DNA: TGTGCCAGCAGCGGGGACAGGATTTACGAGCAGTACTTC
clone size: .; D gene: .; J gene: TRBJ1-2; V gene: TRBV28; CDR3 length: 20; CDR3 protein: CASSLHATGKANPSDKGYTF; CDR3 DNA: TGTGCCAGCAGTTTACACGCCACAGGGAAGGCCAACCCCAGTGATAAGGGCTACACCTTC
clone size: .; D gene: TRBD1; J gene: TRBJ2-7; V gene: TRBV5-1; CDR3 length: 14; CDR3 protein: CASSPGTGIYEQYF; CDR3 DNA: TGCGCCAGCAGCCCCGGGACAGGGATATACGAGCAGTACTTC
clone size: .; D gene: TRBD2; J gene: TRBJ2-1; V gene: TRBV5-6; CDR3 length: 16; CDR3 protein: CASSSRRDYSYNEQFF; CDR3 DNA: TGTGCCAGCAGCTCACGACGGGACTACTCCTACAATGAGCAGTTCTTC
clone size: .; D gene: .; J gene: TRBJ2-1; V gene: TRBV7-3; CDR3 length: 14; CDR3 protein: CASSLGGSHNEQFF; CDR3 DNA: TGTGCCAGCAGCCTCGGGGGTTCCCACAATGAGCAGTTCTTC
clone size: few; D gene: .; J gene: TRBJ1-4; V gene: TRBV18; CDR3 length: 15; CDR3 protein: CASSPRTVTTEKLFF; CDR3 DNA: TGTGCCAGCTCACCCAGGACAGTCACCACGGAAAAACTGTTTTTT
clone size: few; D gene: .; J gene: TRBJ2-1; V gene: TRBV21-1; CDR3 length: 17; CDR3 protein: CASSKSTTTRFYNEQFF; CDR3 DNA: TGTGCCAGCAGCAAATCTACGACTACCCGCTTCTACAATGAGCAGTTCTTC
clone size: .; D gene: .; J gene: TRBJ2-6; V gene: TRBV25-1; CDR3 length: 14; CDR3 protein: CASSAFSGANVLTF; CDR3 DNA: TGTGCCAGCAGTGCCTTCTCTGGGGCCAACGTCCTGACTTTC
clone size: .; D gene: .; J gene: TRBJ1-5; V gene: TRBV2; CDR3 length: 15; CDR3 protein: CASSGTVRSNQPQHF; CDR3 DNA: TGTGCCAGCAGTGGGACAGTACGAAGCAATCAGCCCCAGCATTTT
clone size: .; D gene: TRBD1; J gene: TRBJ2-7; V gene: TRBV5-1; CDR3 length: 14; CDR3 protein: CASSLQGQLYEQYF; CDR3 DNA: TGCGCCAGCAGCTTGCAGGGACAGCTATACGAGCAGTACTTC
clone size: .; D gene: TRBD2; J gene: TRBJ2-3; V gene: TRBV6-1; CDR3 length: 16; CDR3 protein: CASSEVIAGNTDTQYF; CDR3 DNA: TGTGCCAGCAGTGAGGTCATAGCGGGAAACACAGATACGCAGTATTTT
clone size: .; D gene: .; J gene: TRBJ1-6; V gene: TRBV2; CDR3 length: 15; CDR3 protein: CASSEGGHQNSPLHF; CDR3 DNA: TGTGCCAGCAGTGAAGGGGGACACCAGAATTCACCCCTCCACTTT
clone size: .; D gene: TRBD2; J gene: TRBJ2-5; V gene: TRBV28; CDR3 length: 15; CDR3 protein: CASSTRAGGQETQYF; CDR3 DNA: TGTGCCAGCAGTACTCGAGCGGGGGGGCAAGAGACCCAGTACTTC
clone size: .; D gene: .; J gene: TRBJ1-1; V gene: TRBV3-1/TRBV3-2; CDR3 length: 15; CDR3 protein: CASSQKGGGGTEAFF; CDR3 DNA: TGTGCCAGCAGCCAAAAAGGTGGGGGGGGCACTGAAGCTTTCTTT
clone size: .; D gene: TRBD1; J gene: TRBJ2-5; V gene: TRBV11-2; CDR3 length: 15; CDR3 protein: CASSKQGRIEETQYF; CDR3 DNA: TGTGCCAGCAGCAAACAGGGGAGAATTGAAGAGACCCAGTACTTC
clone size: .; D gene: TRBD2; J gene: TRBJ2-3; V gene: TRBV28; CDR3 length: 12; CDR3 protein: CASSGSTDTQYF; CDR3 DNA: TGTGCCAGTAGCGGGAGCACAGATACGCAGTATTTT
clone size: .; D gene: .; J gene: TRBJ1-3; V gene: TRBV19; CDR3 length: 14; CDR3 protein: CASSIGTAGNTIYF; CDR3 DNA: TGTGCCAGTAGTATAGGGACAGCTGGAAACACCATATATTTT